The 2 T cell receptor beta chains in this list originate from one sample, sequenced in a study of blood T cell repertoires in COVID-19. Repertoires were generated with immunoSEQ multiplex PCR, while TCRdb's copy carries only in-frame clones and drops some. The table includes 65,000 to 80,000 clones, about 88% detected once. The specimen was peripheral blood. These receptors were collected from a human donor in a cohort sampled during active COVID-19.

The chain couples TRBV3-1 (or the pseudogene TRBV3-2) to TRBJ2-6; a weak D match, TRBD2 (5 bases). The CDR3 is 17 residues long. V gave up 0 bases and J gave up 0 bases, with 9 bases separating them. Germline lookup yields CDR1 LGHDT and CDR2 YNNKEL (reference sequence). The CDR3 spells CASSQDVAGSGANVLTF. CDR3 bases: TGTGCCAGCAGCCAAGATGTGGCGGGCTCTGGGGCCAACGTCCTGACTTTC.

The rearrangement joins TRBV24-1 to TRBJ2-2; 8 bases are a match to TRBD1. With V trimmed by 6 bases and J by 3 bases, 5 bases remained unmatched. The length of the CDR3 is 15 residues. CDR1 is KGHDR and CDR2 is SFDVKD in the germline V gene. Here the CDR3 DNA reads TGTGCCACCAGTCGTCAGGGGGCTTACACCGGGGAGCTGTTTTTT. Its translation: CATSRQGAYTGELFF.